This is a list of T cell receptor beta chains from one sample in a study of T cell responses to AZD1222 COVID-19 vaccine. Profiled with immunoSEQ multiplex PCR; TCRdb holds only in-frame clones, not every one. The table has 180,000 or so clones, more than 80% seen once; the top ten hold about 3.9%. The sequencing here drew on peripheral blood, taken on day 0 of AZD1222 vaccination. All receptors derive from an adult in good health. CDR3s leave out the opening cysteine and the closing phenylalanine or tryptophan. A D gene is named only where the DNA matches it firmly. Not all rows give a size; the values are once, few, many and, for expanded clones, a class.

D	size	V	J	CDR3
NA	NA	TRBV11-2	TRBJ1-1	ASSLATVNTEAF
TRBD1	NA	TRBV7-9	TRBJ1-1	ASSLFPGGMNTEAF
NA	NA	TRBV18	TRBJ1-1	ASSPREGPAEAF
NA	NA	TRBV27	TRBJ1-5	ASSFMTAGVQPQH
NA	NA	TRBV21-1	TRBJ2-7	ASSGALSYEQY
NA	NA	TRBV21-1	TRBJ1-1	ASSKAWGWDTEAF
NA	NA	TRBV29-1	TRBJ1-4	SAARLTNEKLF
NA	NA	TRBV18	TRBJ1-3	ASSPERVGNTIY
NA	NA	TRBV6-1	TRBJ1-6	ASSVEVMSYNSPLH
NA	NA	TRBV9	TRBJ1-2	ASSPSGGYGYT
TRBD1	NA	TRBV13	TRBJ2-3	ASSDRGSVTDTQY
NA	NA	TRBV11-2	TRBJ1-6	ASSLRQGASPLH
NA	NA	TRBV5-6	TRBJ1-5	ASSFFLSGSEQPQH
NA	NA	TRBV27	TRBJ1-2	ASSFNWGASDGYT
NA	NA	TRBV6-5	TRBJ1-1	ASSYSRGTDTEAF
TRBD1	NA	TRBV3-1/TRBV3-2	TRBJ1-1	ASSHRQGATEAF
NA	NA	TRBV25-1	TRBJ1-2	ASSDLLTNYGYT
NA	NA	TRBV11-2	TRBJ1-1	ASSLSAMNTEAF
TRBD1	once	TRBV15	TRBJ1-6	ATSREGTGRSPLH
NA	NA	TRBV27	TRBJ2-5	ASSQTIYGSRETQY
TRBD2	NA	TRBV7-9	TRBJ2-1	ASSPTTSGRWNEQF
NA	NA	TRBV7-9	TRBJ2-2	ASSLKTGELF
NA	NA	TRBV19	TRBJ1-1	ASTRGIGTEAF
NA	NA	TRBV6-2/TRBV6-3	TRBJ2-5	ASSYPEGDMSETQY
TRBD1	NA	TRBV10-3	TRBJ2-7	AISVRQGAYEQY
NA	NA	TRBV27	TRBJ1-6	ASSSGFLSPLH
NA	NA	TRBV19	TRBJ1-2	ASSRQQANYGYT
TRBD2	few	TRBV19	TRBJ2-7	ASRTASGPYEQY
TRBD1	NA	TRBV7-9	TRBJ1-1	ASTRQGQGTEAF